This entry lists 16 T cell receptor beta chains sequenced from one sample in a study of cytomegalovirus exposure and HLA in healthy donors. A multiplex PCR was run with 60 Vbeta primers and 13 Jbeta primers. Here immunoSEQ multiplex PCR was the method, and the copy in TCRdb shows in-frame clones only, minus some. The top ten clones hold about 1.3% of a sample with roughly 140,000 clones, around 75% of them seen once. What was sequenced was PBMCs. The receptors come from a man younger than 35 in good health and CMV-seronegative.

This chain connects TRBV6-4 to TRBJ2-3; 9 nucleotides align to TRBD1. CDR1 is MRHNA and CDR2 is SNTAGT in the germline V gene. Trimming cost V 3 bases and J 4 bases; bases outside gene matches: 2. CDR3 length equals 14 residues. CDR3 sequence (DNA): TGTGCCAGCAGTGAGGGACAGGGCTCAGATACGCAGTATTTT. Its protein is CASSEGQGSDTQYF.

CDR3 sequence (DNA): TGTGCCAGCACCAGGGTCAATGAGCAGTTCTTC. This codes for CASTRVNEQFF. This rearrangement joins TRBV2 to TRBJ2-1, with a possible D match to TRBD1 (5 bases). V lost 7 bases and J 6 bases, leaving 7 bases between the germline ends. Germline V gives CDR1 SNHLY, CDR2 FYNNEI. The CDR3 runs to 11 residues.

This chain connects TRBV5-1 to TRBJ1-1; 9 bases align to TRBD1. Germline CDR1 is SGHRS and CDR2 is YFSETQ. The trim removed 0 bases at V and 3 bases at J, leaving 3 bases unmatched. The CDR3 sequence is 15 residues long. CDR3 loop: CASSLAGQGHTEAFF. CDR3 DNA: TGCGCCAGCAGCTTGGCGGGACAGGGTCACACTGAAGCTTTCTTT.

This clone is a singleton in its sample. The chain has TRBV18 and TRBJ2-2, with 8 bases lining up with TRBD1. Trimming took 3 bases from V and 5 from J; bases not matched to a gene: 11. The CDR3 runs to 17 residues. Per the germline V gene, CDR1 is KGHSH and CDR2 is LQKENI. In DNA, the CDR3 is TGTGCCAGCTCACCCCTAATCGACAGGGGATGGACCGGGGAGCTGTTTTTT. This sequence encodes CASSPLIDRGWTGELFF.

As regards this clone: In the same sample, other DNA sequences code for this CDR3. The rearrangement joins TRBV19 to TRBJ1-5; 10 bases map to TRBD1. This CDR3 contains 14 residues. V lost 8 bases to trimming and J lost 2 bases; unmatched junction nucleotides: 3. The germline V gene has CDR1 LNHDA and CDR2 SQIVND (reference sequence). The CDR3 DNA reads TGTGCCAGTTCCGGACAGGGGGGCAATCAGCCCCAGCATTTT. It specifies CASSGQGGNQPQHF.

This chain connects TRBV5-6 to TRBJ2-1; 12 nucleotides line up with TRBD2. Germline V gene sequence: CDR1 SGHDT, CDR2 YYEEEE. The J segment lost 16 bases and the V segment lost 4 bases, leaving 18 bases of the junction unmatched. The CDR3 consists of 16 residues. CDR3 amino acids: CASSLFSTSGSTTQFF. CDR3 sequence (DNA): TGTGCCAGCAGCCTCTTTTCGACTAGCGGGAGCACAACCCAATTCTTC.

The chain joins TRBV27 to TRBJ2-7, with TRBD2 as a possible D gene (6 bases). The V gene lost 6 bases and the J gene lost 3 bases, with 9 bases spanning the gap. This CDR3 contains 12 residues. CDR1 is MNHEY and CDR2 is SMNVEV in the germline V gene (reference sequence). This CDR3 reads CASRGTYYEQYF. CDR3 in DNA: TGTGCCAGCAGAGGGACTTACTACGAGCAGTACTTC.

The chain is built from TRBV15 and TRBJ2-7; 9 nucleotides line up with TRBD2. The CDR3 is 16 amino acids. Germline assignment: CDR1 LNHNV and CDR2 YYDKDF (reference sequence). V trimming: 2 bases; J trimming: 6 bases; junction bases outside the gene matches: 11. CDR3 sequence (DNA): TGTGCCACCAGCAGACCTCTAGCGGGATCTTTGGGCGAGCAGTACTTC. It is translated as CATSRPLAGSLGEQYF.

This rearrangement joins TRBV4-3 to TRBJ2-7; 12 nucleotides align to TRBD2. Germline loops: CDR1 LGHNA, CDR2 YSLEER. The CDR3 extends over 16 amino acids. V shed 3 bases, J shed 2 bases, and the junction held 5 bases outside the gene matches. The CDR3 DNA reads TGCGCCAGCAGCCACGCCTCTAGCGGGAGGGCCTACGAGCAGTACTTC. This gives the protein CASSHASSGRAYEQYF.

This clone was counted only a few times. The V gene is TRBV9, the J gene TRBJ1-2; D unclear. Trimming removed 0 bases from V and 10 bases from J, with 16 bases in between. Germline loops: CDR1 SGDLS, CDR2 YYNGEE. This CDR3 has 14 amino acids. The CDR3 DNA is TGTGCCAGCAGCGTAGATCCGGAGGGCTATCTCTACACCTTC. It encodes CASSVDPEGYLYTF.

In DNA form, the CDR3 reads TGTGCCATCAGTCAGGGGTTTTACGACAATGAGCAGTTCTTC. It yields the protein CAISQGFYDNEQFF. The chain employs TRBV10-3 and TRBJ2-1; D perhaps matches TRBD1 (6 bases). This CDR3 has 14 residues. Germline V lookup: CDR1 ENHRY, CDR2 SYGVKD. V gave up 5 bases and J gave up 5 bases, with 13 bases separating them.

The V call is TRBV4-3, the J call TRBJ1-2; D unclear. Germline lookup yields CDR1 LGHNA and CDR2 YSLEER. Trimming removed 1 base at V and 8 bases at J, with 8 bases between. The CDR3 covers 12 residues. The CDR3 loop reads CASSQGAEGYTF. The CDR3 region has the DNA TGCGCCAGCAGCCAAGGTGCAGAAGGCTACACCTTC.

This sequence joins TRBV12-2 and TRBJ2-1; the table's TRBD2 call for D was not verified on the DNA. TRBV12-2 is marked as a pseudogene. The CDR3 totals 16 residues. The CDR3 here is CASTRGGLAGHNEQFF. Here the CDR3 DNA reads TGTGCAAGTACCCGCGGAGGGCTAGCGGGACACAATGAGCAGTTCTTC.

V is TRBV5-1 and J is TRBJ1-4, with TRBD1 matching 7 bases. This CDR3 has 18 residues. Trimming took 0 bases from V and 5 from J; bases not matched to a gene: 13. Germline CDR1 is SGHRS and CDR2 is YFSETQ. CDR3 protein: CASSLAFERGGQNEKLFF. In DNA form, the CDR3 reads TGCGCCAGCAGCTTGGCCTTCGAACGGGGGGGACAGAATGAAAAACTGTTTTTT. The variable domain in full, completed from reference TRBV5-1 and TRBJ1-4, reads KAGVTQTPRYLIKTRGQQVTLSCSPISGHRSVSWYQQTPGQGLQFLFEYFSETQRNKGNFPGRFSGRQFSNSRSEMNVSTLELGDSALYLCASSLAFERGGQNEKLFFGSGTQLSVL.

The chain links TRBV19 to TRBJ1-5, with TRBD1 matching 7 bases. The CDR3 length is 18 residues. The V gene's germline CDR1 is LNHDA and CDR2 SQIVND (reference sequence). The trim removed 5 bases at V and 0 bases at J, leaving 13 bases unmatched. For the CDR3, the DNA is TGTGCCAGTAGTGGAAGCGAGGGGGCCCGATATAGCAATCAGCCCCAGCATTTT. It yields the protein CASSGSEGARYSNQPQHF.

The J gene is TRBJ2-1, the V gene TRBV4-1, with D unclear. V was cut by 0 bases and J by 0 bases, with 9 bases left in between. This CDR3 contains 16 residues. Germline loops: CDR1 MGHRA, CDR2 YSYEKL. The CDR3 spells CASSQEPWSSYNEQFF. CDR3 sequence (DNA): TGCGCCAGCAGCCAAGAGCCCTGGAGCTCCTACAATGAGCAGTTCTTC.